This is a list of T cell receptor beta chains from one sample in a study of shared clonotypes between healthy human individuals. Produced via immunoSEQ multiplex PCR; TCRdb's table is partial and in-frame only. The data hold approximately 720,000 clones, with about 91% observed a single time. The specimen was naive CD8+ T cells sorted from blood. These receptors all come from a young man in good health. Both conserved end residues are part of each CDR3. The D gene is left open where the match is weak.

d_call: .
v_call: TRBV6-1
cdr3_aa: CASSEARGLGQETQYF

d_call: .
v_call: TRBV15
cdr3_aa: CATSRDRTINTEAFF

d_call: TRBD1
v_call: TRBV13
cdr3_aa: CASSPGTASYEQYF

d_call: TRBD1
v_call: TRBV27
cdr3_aa: CASSLYGTGPFQPQHF

d_call: TRBD2
v_call: TRBV5-6
cdr3_aa: CASSRGTSGTDTQYF

d_call: TRBD1
v_call: TRBV6-5
cdr3_aa: CASTLRDRGINEQFF

d_call: .
v_call: TRBV27
cdr3_aa: CASRQGYEQYF

d_call: .
v_call: TRBV19
cdr3_aa: CASSIAEGDYGYTF

d_call: .
v_call: TRBV4-1
cdr3_aa: CASSQAQGYEQYF

d_call: TRBD1
v_call: TRBV25-1
cdr3_aa: CASETGYNEQFF

d_call: TRBD2
v_call: TRBV27
cdr3_aa: CASSAGTSRFF

d_call: .
v_call: TRBV7-9
cdr3_aa: CASSLGAYEQYF

d_call: .
v_call: TRBV7-9
cdr3_aa: CASSLGSYEQYF

d_call: TRBD1
v_call: TRBV5-8
cdr3_aa: CASSWTGGFDEQYF

d_call: .
v_call: TRBV11-2
cdr3_aa: CASSLDLDRPYEQYF

d_call: .
v_call: TRBV29-1
cdr3_aa: CSVEMGDGDSGNTIYF

d_call: .
v_call: TRBV18
cdr3_aa: CASSPPLEETQYF

d_call: .
v_call: TRBV28
cdr3_aa: CASSLSFAGGADEQFF

d_call: TRBD1
v_call: TRBV5-1
cdr3_aa: CASSANRDRSTDTQYF

d_call: .
v_call: TRBV7-9
cdr3_aa: CASSLGAGVTDTQYF

d_call: .
v_call: TRBV2
cdr3_aa: CASSQLGVSYEQYF

d_call: .
v_call: TRBV2
cdr3_aa: CASSEWVGAKNIQYF

d_call: .
v_call: TRBV9
cdr3_aa: CASSPGPRNLGQFF

d_call: TRBD2
v_call: TRBV27
cdr3_aa: CASSMGLAGGPPGYEQYF

d_call: TRBD1
v_call: TRBV9
cdr3_aa: CASSARQGPSYEQYF

d_call: .
v_call: TRBV25-1
cdr3_aa: CASSHDSGRDEQYF

d_call: .
v_call: TRBV5-5
cdr3_aa: CASSPEGFSSYEQYF

d_call: .
v_call: TRBV14
cdr3_aa: CASSRGLGAYEQYF

d_call: TRBD2
v_call: TRBV29-1
cdr3_aa: CSVEMSFIETSGAYNEQFF

d_call: .
v_call: TRBV7-2
cdr3_aa: CASSFAAEQYF

d_call: TRBD1
v_call: TRBV7-9
cdr3_aa: CASSPTGVEAFF

d_call: TRBD2
v_call: TRBV10-2
cdr3_aa: CASAGTSGPGRYEQYF

d_call: TRBD2
v_call: TRBV27
cdr3_aa: CASSLSGEGYEQYF